Described below is a single T cell receptor (beta chain) sequence and its context. No cognate antigen has been identified for it. Base quality data are lacking; no much larger clone is found one base away. Amplification of TCR beta CDR3 regions was carried out from RNA transcripts. The first round of RT-PCR for the TCR CDR3 was performed with the HTBI primer set and the Qiagen OneStep RT-PCR kit. Libraries were constructed in a second round of multiplex PCR, after which size selection and purification were carried out. Paired-end sequencing of the libraries was performed with 100 bp reads on an Illumina HiSeq2000. Per the original workflow: SOAPnuke was used to process the raw data, removing reads that contained adapters or uncalled bases, had a mean Phred below 15, or lacked an exact match to the constant primer or identifier. COPE v1.2.5 was used to merge high-quality paired reads, and clonotypes were defined as unique nucleotide sequences. Clonotypes were aligned to IMGT TRBV, TRBD and TRBJ reference segments using MiTCR v1.1. Analysis was restricted to V-J combinations with a frequency above 0.0001, which covered 98% to 99.2% of repertoires. A TCS score was defined as the ratio between F50 (clonal expansion) and ExV (chaos), using BLOSUM62-based TCRdist between CDR3 peptides within each V-J. Welch's t-statistics and random forest reduced around 520 V-J features to about 13, which were used in a naive Bayes classifier (R e1071). The public sequencing data were trimmed at Q25 with fastp and processed into clonotypes with MiXCR by TCRdb, which kept only in-frame beta chains. Rows with a matching CDR3 protein are joined into one entry that keeps the most common DNA and genes. The V and J calls follow TCRdb's processing rather than the paper's. The sample table lists some 180,000 distinct CDR3 sequences, roughly a sixth of them with a count of one. The ten biggest clones cover roughly 49% of the sample.

This sample was included in a study of T cells in Graves' hyperthyroidism and ophthalmopathy (dated by TCRdb to about 2019). About the full investigation: Peripheral blood samples were taken at the time of initial diagnosis, prior to any treatment. After blood sampling, hyperthyroidism patients were treated with methimazole at a starting dose of 30 mg daily, and ophthalmopathy patients were treated with high-dose intravenous methylprednisolone. The paper reports TCR Vbeta CDR3 sequencing of roughly 140 peripheral blood samples: fewer than 50 ophthalmopathy, 70 to 85 hyperthyroidism and approximately 17 progressor patients. TCR V-J signatures able to tell the groups apart were searched for in a discovery cohort of some 100 patients, of whom roughly 42 had Graves' ophthalmopathy and about 60 had stable Graves' hyperthyroidism. The 95 to 100 discovery patients were divided at random into training and test sets in a 7:3 ratio. Prospective prediction of ophthalmopathy was tested in an independent validation cohort of 18 to 20 hyperthyroidism patients and some 17 patients who later progressed to ophthalmopathy. In addition, the study compared T-cell repertoires in thyroid tissue and in blood from five or six Graves' hyperthyroidism patients.

Graves' hyperthyroidism was defined as stable when no progression to ophthalmopathy occurred over 18 months of follow-up. Hyperthyroidism patients were newly diagnosed, had a disease duration of under 2 months, and were aged 18 to 65 years. The study excluded patients with uncontrolled infections, other autoimmune diseases, pregnancy or lactation. Diagnoses relied on clinical symptoms, serum thyroxine and TRAb, thyroid ultrasound and orbital computed tomography. PBMCs were separated from roughly 10 ml of fresh peripheral blood using Ficoll-Paque density gradient centrifugation. Total RNA was extracted with Trizol reagent, and quality was checked on an Agilent 2100 Bioanalyzer. Trimming takes 5 bases off V and 4 bases off J; junction bases not matched to a gene: 13. Including the terminal cysteine and phenylalanine, the CDR3 comprises 18 residues. Only CDR3 DNA remains: 54 bases, in frame from the first base.

Results and caveats for the whole study, not just this receptor: A model built on a 13 V-J signature distinguished ophthalmopathy from stable hyperthyroidism, reaching approximately 89% sensitivity and about 81% specificity in cross-validation and 80%/75% in testing. In validation, the model predicted progression to ophthalmopathy a median of roughly 6.1 months before onset, with about 67% sensitivity and almost 75% specificity. No statistical method was used to set the sample size in advance, and investigators knew the group allocation. Most expanded thyroid clonotypes (frequency above 0.001) were also found in blood, which suggests that blood repertoires may mirror thyroid immune responses.

The chain is assembled from TRBV12-3 or TRBV12-4 and TRBJ2-1, with 11 central nucleotides matching TRBD2. The receptor was derived from a woman aged 50 to 60 with Graves' hyperthyroidism. Sequencing used blood. The nucleotide sequence is given as TGTGCCAGCAGTCTCCCCAGCGCGACTAGCGGGACTTACAATGAGCAGTTCTTC. It codes for CASSLPSATSGTYNEQFF.